This TCR beta chain was profiled in a study of blood T cell repertoires in COVID-19. Libraries were prepared by immunoSEQ multiplex PCR; TCRdb keeps only in-frame clonotypes and omits some of them. The table shows 200,000 to 300,000 clones, with about 83% occurring only once. Germline CDR1 reads SGHTA; CDR2 reads FQGTGA. With 6 bases clipped from V and 0 bases from J, the junction kept 14 bases outside the gene matches. CDR3 length: 18 amino acids. Material: peripheral blood. This sequence originates from a man in his forties or fifties with acute or convalescent COVID-19. The chain combines TRBV7-3 with TRBJ2-5; 9 positions agree with TRBD2. The CDR3 is CASRAGEKREEDQETQYF. In DNA form, the CDR3 reads TGTGCCAGCAGAGCGGGGGAAAAGCGGGAGGAGGACCAAGAGACCCAGTACTTC.